The 12 T cell receptor beta chains given below trace back to one sample, sequenced in a study of T cells in Graves' hyperthyroidism and ophthalmopathy. It was RNA transcripts that yielded the amplified TCR beta CDR3 regions. The HTBI primer set was used in a first-round RT-PCR of the TCR CDR3. TCRdb ran MiXCR on the multiplex PCR reads and lists one entry per CDR3 protein. The sample yields fewer than 800,000 distinct CDR3 sequences, 16% seen once. Material for sequencing was blood. These receptors originate from a man aged 18 to 30 with Graves' hyperthyroidism.

This clonotype was detected many times. The rearrangement uses TRBV28 and TRBJ2-7; D ambiguous. The germline V gene encodes CDR1 MDHEN and CDR2 SYDVKM. The CDR3 is made up of 13 amino acids. The germline V and J ends were trimmed by 2 bases and 3 bases, with 8 bases remaining between them. CDR3 bases: TGTGCCAGCAGTTTACCCAATGGCTACGAGCAGTACTTC. Residues: CASSLPNGYEQYF.

The rearrangement uses TRBV7-9 and TRBJ1-4; D may be TRBD1 (5 bases). V was cut by 5 bases and J by 5 bases, with 12 bases left in between. Looked up from germline, CDR1 is SEHNR and CDR2 is FQNEAQ (reference sequence). The CDR3 is made up of 14 amino acids. The CDR3 is CASSPAGYNEKLFF. The CDR3 DNA follows: TGTGCCAGCAGCCCGGCAGGGTACAATGAAAAACTGTTTTTT.

This clonotype was seen only a few times. The rearrangement joins TRBV19 to TRBJ1-5, with D unresolved. Trimming cost V 3 bases and J 4 bases, with 16 bases left between them. Germline CDR1 reads LNHDA; CDR2 reads SQIVND (reference sequence). The CDR3 totals 16 residues. In nucleotides, the CDR3 is TGTGCCAGTAGTATCGGCCGTAAATCCGAGAATCAGCCCCAGCATTTT. Translated, it gives CASSIGRKSENQPQHF.

This clonotype was found many times. The V call is TRBV2, the J call TRBJ2-7, with D possibly TRBD2 on 7 matching bases. Germline V CDR1 and CDR2: SNHLY, FYNNEI. V was pared by 8 bases and J by 5 bases, with 16 bases between. The length of the CDR3 is 13 residues. The CDR3 spells CASGGAGLHEQYF. In nucleotides, the CDR3 is TGTGCCAGCGGGGGGGCAGGGCTCCACGAGCAGTACTTC.

CDR3 amino acids: CASSPKRERETQYF. In DNA form, the CDR3 reads TGTGCCAGCTCACCAAAGCGGGAAAGGGAGACCCAGTACTTC. This sequence joins TRBV18 and TRBJ2-5, with 7 positions matching TRBD2. The CDR3 is made up of 14 amino acids. Germline CDR1 and CDR2: KGHSH and LQKENI. V lost 2 bases, J lost 5 bases, and 5 bases stayed unmatched.

This clonotype has just a few counts. The chain employs TRBV24-1 and TRBJ2-3, with 7 bases aligning to TRBD2. The germline CDR1 and CDR2 sequences are KGHDR and SFDVKD. Losses at the gene ends were 6 bases for V and 0 bases for J; bases not matched to a gene: 14. The CDR3 has 18 residues. CDR3 residues: CATSTRPVASGSTDTQYF. The CDR3 bases are TGTGCCACCAGTACCCGACCGGTGGCTAGCGGAAGCACAGATACGCAGTATTTT.

There are a few counts of this clonotype. The rearrangement joins TRBV19 to TRBJ1-5, with D unresolved. Per the germline V gene, CDR1 is LNHDA and CDR2 is SQIVND (reference sequence). V was trimmed by 3 bases and J by 7 bases, leaving 10 bases between them. The CDR3 is 13 amino acids. CDR3 DNA: TGTGCCAGTAGTATGTCGGAGGACCAGCCCCAGCATTTT. This translates into CASSMSEDQPQHF.

This clonotype has a handful of counts. The chain joins TRBV6-2 or TRBV6-3 to TRBJ1-1; no firm D call. The CDR3 contains 15 residues. The V end was cut by 7 bases, the J end by 0 bases, with 15 bases between. The germline gives CDR1 MNHEY, CDR2 SVGEGT. CDR3 in amino acids: CASIREAGVNTEAFF. The DNA for the CDR3 is TGTGCCAGCATCCGGGAGGCCGGGGTGAACACTGAAGCTTTCTTT.

The table lists this clonotype with many counts. In DNA, the CDR3 is TGTGCCAGCAGTCCCGGGGAGCCACGAGGAAACATTCAGTACTTC. Translation gives CASSPGEPRGNIQYF. The chain carries TRBV12-3 or TRBV12-4 and TRBJ2-4, with a tentative D call TRBD2 (5 bases). The CDR3 totals 15 residues. The V end was cut by 5 bases, the J end by 6 bases, with 17 bases between.

This chain uses TRBV20-1 with TRBJ2-3; 13 positions agree with TRBD2. The CDR3 totals 14 residues. Per the germline V gene, CDR1 is DFQATT and CDR2 is SNEGSKA (reference sequence). V trimming: 5 bases; J trimming: 8 bases; junction bases outside the gene matches: 7. The CDR3: CSARTSGSPVTQYF. The CDR3 DNA is TGCAGTGCTCGGACTAGCGGGAGTCCGGTTACGCAGTATTTT.

The CDR3 DNA reads as TGTGCCAGCAGTACGTCTAACTATGGCTACACCTTC. Translating gives CASSTSNYGYTF. This chain links TRBV28 with TRBJ1-2; no firm D call. This CDR3 comprises 12 residues. The V end was cut by 5 bases, the J end by 0 bases, with 4 bases between. From germline, CDR1 is MDHEN and CDR2 SYDVKM.

V is TRBV10-3 and J is TRBJ2-3; D remains unclear. The CDR3 runs 14 residues. CDR1 is ENHRY and CDR2 is SYGVKD in the germline V gene. Trimming shortened V by 3 bases and J by 2 bases, and 9 bases separated the two germline ends. CDR3 sequence: CAISDGLITDTQYF. For the CDR3, the DNA is TGTGCCATCAGTGACGGATTAATCACAGATACGCAGTATTTT.